These T cell receptor beta chains were read from a single sample in a study of blood T cells in healthy people across ages. In TCRdb, the 5' RACE reads were re-called with MiXCR into one record per CDR3 protein. The repertoire holds approximately 1,000,000 distinct CDR3 sequences, with under 40% as singletons. The sequencing input was blood. These receptors came from a man aged 18-30 years in good health. Each CDR3 is given with its conserved first and last residue. The D gene is left open where the match is weak. Where a row states a size, it is once, few, many or the class of an expanded clone; other rows omit it.

clone_size j_call d_call v_call cdr3_aa cdr3_nt
NA TRBJ1-2 NA TRBV7-2 CASSLGSPLRGYTF TGTGCCAGCAGCTTAGGCAGCCCGCTTCGGGGCTACACCTTC
NA TRBJ2-2 NA TRBV5-1 CASSLATSFYTGELFF TGCGCCAGCAGCTTGGCCACGAGCTTCTACACCGGGGAGCTGTTTTTT
many TRBJ1-1 NA TRBV30 CAWSKVMNTEAFF TGTGCCTGGAGTAAGGTGATGAACACTGAAGCTTTCTTT
few TRBJ1-5 TRBD1 TRBV10-3 CAISESSQGGYQPQHF TGTGCCATCAGTGAGTCTTCCCAGGGGGGTTATCAGCCCCAGCATTTT
NA TRBJ1-1 NA TRBV20-1 CSARDRTGPLNTEAFF TGCAGTGCTAGAGATAGAACGGGACCGTTGAACACTGAAGCTTTCTTT
many TRBJ2-7 NA TRBV7-2 CASSLVVTDYEQYF TGTGCCAGCAGCTTAGTAGTGACAGACTACGAGCAGTACTTC
NA TRBJ2-2 TRBD2 TRBV11-2 CASSFGLAGIANTGELFF TGTGCCAGCAGCTTCGGACTAGCGGGAATCGCGAACACCGGGGAGCTGTTTTTT
NA TRBJ2-1 TRBD2 TRBV20-1 CSATSGGGSYNEQFF TGCAGTGCAACTAGCGGGGGGGGTTCCTACAATGAGCAGTTCTTC
NA TRBJ1-2 TRBD1 TRBV6-2/TRBV6-3 CAISPGQGGSGRYTF TGTGCCATCAGTCCTGGACAGGGAGGTTCCGGGCGCTACACCTTC
many TRBJ2-1 NA TRBV5-1 CASSFRNEQFF TGTGCCAGCAGCTTTAGGAATGAGCAGTTCTTC
NA TRBJ2-2 TRBD2 TRBV9 CASKRETNTGELFF TGTGCCAGCAAGCGGGAAACAAACACCGGGGAGCTGTTTTTT
NA TRBJ1-2 TRBD1 TRBV28 CASRHRDRDNYGYTF TGTGCCAGCAGGCACCGGGACAGGGATAACTATGGCTACACCTTC
many TRBJ2-3 NA TRBV27 CASSWWGDTQYF TGTGCCAGCAGTTGGTGGGGAGATACGCAGTATTTT
NA TRBJ1-2 NA TRBV12-3/TRBV12-4 CASTHGAVANYGYIF TGTGCCAGCACCCATGGGGCAGTAGCTAACTATGGCTACATCTTC
few TRBJ1-1 NA TRBV29-1 CSVQTVLGNTEAFF TGCAGCGTTCAGACAGTTCTGGGGAACACTGAAGCTTTCTTT
NA TRBJ1-6 TRBD1 TRBV6-5 CASSYLRGAGQANSPLHF TGTGCCAGCAGTTACTTACGAGGCGCCGGACAGGCCAATTCACCCCTCCACTTT
NA TRBJ1-1 NA TRBV7-2 CASSPSSAVNTEAFF TGTGCCAGCAGCCCTTCATCCGCGGTTAACACTGAAGCTTTCTTT
NA TRBJ2-7 NA TRBV6-1 CASSELGNPGVYEQYF TGTGCCAGCAGTGAATTAGGGAACCCAGGGGTTTACGAGCAGTACTTC
few TRBJ1-1 NA TRBV5-1 CASSLRQTMNTEAFF TGTGCCAGCAGCCTTAGACAGACAATGAACACTGAAGCTTTCTTT
many TRBJ1-2 NA TRBV2 CASSEQLMGYGYTF TGTGCCAGCAGTGAACAGTTAATGGGTTATGGCTACACCTTC
NA TRBJ2-7 NA TRBV29-1 CSGGAFREQYF TGCAGCGGGGGGGCGTTTCGGGAGCAGTACTTC
NA TRBJ2-1 TRBD2 TRBV5-5 CASSLGLAGFSSYNEQFF TGTGCCAGCAGCTTGGGACTAGCGGGGTTCAGCTCCTACAATGAGCAGTTCTTC
few TRBJ1-2 TRBD1 TRBV12-3/TRBV12-4 CASSFRTGRFGYTF TGTGCCAGCAGTTTCCGGACAGGGAGATTCGGCTACACCTTC
NA TRBJ2-1 TRBD2 TRBV20-1 CSARRTSGGARNEQFF TGCAGTGCTCGCCGGACTAGCGGGGGGGCTAGGAATGAGCAGTTCTTC
few TRBJ2-5 NA TRBV4-3 CASSQDRGTEETQYF TGCGCCAGCAGCCAAGATCGGGGGACAGAAGAGACCCAGTACTTC
few TRBJ1-2 TRBD1 TRBV9 CASSGTGATLIYGYTF TGTGCCAGCAGCGGGACAGGAGCTACGCTTATCTATGGCTACACCTTC
NA TRBJ1-1 NA TRBV7-2 CASSSRTAIEAFF TGTGCCAGCAGCTCTCGGACAGCTATTGAAGCTTTCTTT
NA TRBJ1-4 NA TRBV20-1 CSALQGENEKLFF TGCAGTGCTTTACAGGGTGAGAATGAAAAACTGTTTTTT
NA TRBJ1-1 NA TRBV12-3/TRBV12-4 CASTRGGARNTEAFF TGTGCCAGCACCCGCGGGGGGGCGCGGAACACTGAAGCTTTCTTT
NA TRBJ2-5 NA TRBV29-1 CSVEKGRETQYF TGCAGCGTTGAAAAAGGTCGAGAGACCCAGTACTTC
NA TRBJ1-2 NA TRBV25-1 CASSGTTGPGGYTF TGTGCCAGCAGTGGGACGACAGGTCCAGGAGGCTACACCTTC
NA TRBJ2-3 TRBD2 TRBV10-3 CAISPSAGDTDTQYF TGTGCCATCAGCCCATCCGCGGGGGACACAGATACGCAGTATTTT
few TRBJ2-3 TRBD2 TRBV9 CASSPRDAGLRISDTQYF TGTGCCAGCAGCCCCAGAGATGCGGGACTAAGGATTTCGGATACGCAGTATTTT
NA TRBJ2-5 TRBD2 TRBV28 CASSLPGGPQETQYF TGTGCCAGCAGTCTCCCGGGGGGACCACAAGAGACCCAGTACTTC
NA TRBJ1-2 NA TRBV4-2 CASSQDLNGNYGCTF TGTGCCAGCAGCCAAGATCTTAATGGGAACTATGGCTGCACCTTC
NA TRBJ2-5 TRBD1 TRBV7-9 CASSFPGQGVETQYF TGTGCCAGCAGCTTTCCGGGACAGGGGGTTGAGACCCAGTACTTC
few TRBJ2-5 NA TRBV20-1 CSARPGYQETQYF TGCAGTGCTAGACCCGGATACCAAGAGACCCAGTACTTC